The 2 T cell receptor beta chains given below trace back to one sample, sequenced in a study of blood T cell repertoires in COVID-19. Assay used: immunoSEQ multiplex PCR; TCRdb lists only in-frame clones, some missing. The sample lists roughly 250,000 clones, approximately 83% occurring once. The specimen sequenced was PBMCs or T cells enriched from blood (not recorded which). These receptors were collected from a woman aged 40 to 49 who had been exposed to COVID-19.

This chain links TRBV4-3 with TRBJ1-3; D perhaps matches TRBD1 (6 bases). The CDR3 totals 16 residues. The ends were cut back, 3 bases at V and 0 bases at J, with 12 bases in the middle. Germline CDR1 is LGHNA and CDR2 is YSLEER. CDR3 DNA: TGCGCCAGCAGCCAGGCAGACAGGAGCTCTGGAAACACCATATATTTT. Translated: CASSQADRSSGNTIYF.

The chain couples TRBV7-3 to TRBJ2-4; D gene unclear. The germline gives CDR1 SGHTA, CDR2 FQGTGA. V shed 2 bases and J shed 6 bases, with 8 bases lying between them. The CDR3 runs to 13 residues. The CDR3 DNA sequence: TGTGCCAGCAGCTTAGGGCAGTCAAACATTCAGTACTTC. Encoded protein: CASSLGQSNIQYF.